This T cell receptor beta chain was recorded in a study of shared clonotypes between healthy human individuals (dated by TCRdb to the early 2020s). Background for the entire study: The cohort included a few men and a couple of women between 18 and 49 years of age. Per donor, three plates each were used for CD4 naive and CD4 memory, two for CD8 naive, and one for CD8 memory. Blood TCR repertoires of roughly five healthy adults were deeply sequenced to estimate repertoire size and the extent of clonotype sharing between individuals. To increase sequencing depth and limit assay-specific biases, TCR repertoire library preparation and sequencing were carried out by different laboratories using diverse techniques. Each donor's leukapheresis produced roughly between about 0.8 and 10 billion PBMCs.

Using the deep immunoSEQ assay, TCR CDR3 regions were amplified from genomic DNA by multiplex PCR. Genomic DNA extracted from each cell subset was distributed evenly over all wells of several immunoSEQ 96-well plates, and each plate served as one replicate. For sorted subsets, around 200 ng genomic DNA, equal to 30,000 or so T cell genomes, was loaded into each replicate PCR. Purified libraries were measured with a Qubit 3.0 fluorometer, size-checked on a Bioanalyzer 2100, and measured again with the KAPA Library Quantification kit. Every immunoSEQ 96-well plate was sequenced on a dedicated single-read 150-cycle Illumina NextSeq 550 flow cell. The study's processing was this. Because the immunoSEQ output held only junctional sequences and lacked quality scores, the filtering could not match the filtering applied to full-length reads. Sequences were annotated with PyIR, a Python wrapper for IgBLAST v1.9, and V/J genes and CDR3 were assigned using IMGT germline references. Reads with weak V/J assignments (E-value above 1e-6), missing CDR3, stop codons, out-of-frame junctions, or ambiguous translated residues were removed. V3J clonotypes were defined by identical inferred V gene, J gene, and CDR3 amino acid sequence. Percentage overlap between repertoires was calculated by dividing the number of shared unique clonotypes by the size of the smaller repertoire. RTK rarefaction, the Chao1 estimator, and Recon v2.1 estimates of unobserved clonotypes were used to assess repertoire richness. Generation probabilities were computed with OLGA for all TCRbeta clonotypes obtained by the gDNA method from several donors. As stored in TCRdb, this immuneACCESS dataset retains in-frame rearrangements with V and J assigned. A fraction of the clones does not appear; measured against another copy, unresolved V genes explain less than half of the discrepancy, and the remainder lacks a known reason. V and J calls and clone size are as listed in that table; D and trimming were resolved from the DNA. The sample includes more than 2,000,000 clones, with over 85% observed a single time. The ten largest make up 0.35% to 0.45% of the sample.

This clone was found once. Its target antigen remains unknown. Base qualities are not recorded, but no much larger clone differs from it by a single base. The sample carries other DNA sequences with the same CDR3. Results the study describes overall, beyond this receptor: Naive subsets generally had larger estimated clonotype richness than memory subsets did. When a few donors were compared, the shared fraction of clonotypes was around 5% for naive CD4, about 4% for naive CD8, more than 2% for memory CD4, and about 0.36% for memory CD8. Pairwise subsampling led to the expectation that sequencing depth would affect the degree of clonotype sharing among donors. The small number of donors limited the genetic and exposure-history diversity represented. Rarefaction of sorted-subset datasets indicated incomplete sequencing despite the large sequencing depth. Clonotypes shared by all four sorted-subset donors showed higher generation probabilities than non-shared clonotypes. Only blood was sampled, and tissue TCR repertoires likely differ from those in blood.

The donors were healthy, HIV-negative adults who had no recently reported acute infections or vaccinations. All donors were Caucasian adults living in Nashville, Tennessee, USA. CD4+ T cells were enriched by magnetic negative selection, after which naive cells were positively selected on CD45RA and the negative fraction was taken as the memory subset. After blood collection by leukapheresis, PBMCs were isolated using Ficoll-Histopaque density gradient centrifugation and then cryopreserved in the vapor phase of liquid nitrogen. Purity and quantity of every magnetically sorted T cell population were checked by analytical flow cytometry. Genomic DNA was isolated from each sorted fraction and quantified by UV absorbance on a Nanodrop 2000c. The CDR3 numbers 15 residues from cysteine through phenylalanine. CDR3 DNA only is kept here, 45 bases in frame from base 1. V loses 5 bases of germline sequence and J loses 4 bases, and the interval between the two ends is 12 bases. CDR1 and CDR2 were assigned from the germline V gene as SGHNT and YENEEA.

This receptor chain uses TRBV11-3 and TRBJ2-6; perhaps TRBD2 is the D gene, with 5 bases matching. The clonotype was recovered from a man younger than 30 in good health. Some clones in this sample may be carry-over from other donors' samples. Source material: naive CD4+ T cells from PBMCs. Sample cell subset or site, as interpreted from the label and publication: CD45RA+ positively selected. For the CDR3, the sequence is CASSPGGAGANVLTF. The DNA is as follows: TGTGCCAGCAGCCCCGGAGGAGCGGGGGCCAACGTCCTGACTTTC.